This passage covers 17 T cell receptor beta chains from one sample sequenced in a study of blood T cell repertoires in COVID-19. The repertoire was sequenced with immunoSEQ multiplex PCR; TCRdb's copy has only in-frame clones and lacks some. The sample contains about 240,000 clones, around 81% of which appear only once. Specimen: peripheral blood. The receptors come from a man aged 25-45 years who had recovered from COVID-19.

Concerning this clone: The DNA is omitted, as the CDR3 cannot be located on it reliably, and the CDR3 follows TCRdb's listing. The chain uses TRBV21-1 and TRBJ2-3; TRBD2, the table's D call, lacks a check against the DNA. TRBV21-1 is a documented pseudogene. With termini counted, the CDR3 has 17 amino acids. The CDR3 is CASSKYQCGGASDTQYF.

This clone occurred once. This rearrangement joins TRBV11-2 to TRBJ2-2; 8 bases are a match to TRBD1. The CDR3 has 16 residues. Germline V gene sequence: CDR1 SGHAT, CDR2 FQNNGV. With 3 bases clipped from V and 4 bases from J, the junction kept 7 bases outside the gene matches. This CDR3 is CASSFFGTGGTGELFF. CDR3 in DNA: TGTGCCAGCAGCTTCTTCGGGACAGGAGGCACCGGGGAGCTGTTTTTT.

This chain joins TRBV28 and TRBJ1-1; 9 bases match TRBD1. The V segment lost 7 bases and the J segment 8 bases; nucleotides outside the gene matches: 8. CDR1 and CDR2 (germline): MDHEN, SYDVKM. CDR3 size: 13 residues. DNA of the CDR3: TGTGCCAGCACCCGCGGGGGACAGGGCGAAGCTTTCTTT. It encodes CASTRGGQGEAFF.

The rearrangement links TRBV7-9 to TRBJ2-4; D might be TRBD1 (6 bases). Per germline, CDR1 SEHNR and CDR2 FQNEAQ (reference sequence). V was pared by 4 bases and J by 1 base, with 14 bases between. The CDR3 length is 16 residues. The CDR3 DNA is TGTGCCAGCAGCTCAATTGGGGGCCTCGCCAAAAACATTCAGTACTTC. Encoded protein: CASSSIGGLAKNIQYF.

This sequence joins TRBV6-1 and TRBJ1-6; TRBD1 aligns across 7 bases. The V and J ends lost 2 bases and 8 bases, in that order; junction bases with no gene match: 6. The CDR3 contains 15 residues. CDR1 and CDR2 (germline): MNHNS, SASEGT. CDR3 sequence (DNA): TGTGCCAGCAGTGAATGGGGGACAGCATATTCACCCCTCCACTTT. This encodes CASSEWGTAYSPLHF.

This clone was picked up one time. The V call is TRBV19, the J call TRBJ1-5; no definite D call. Trimming shortened V by 10 bases and J by 7 bases, and 20 bases separated the two germline ends. Germline loops: CDR1 LNHDA, CDR2 SQIVND (reference sequence). The CDR3 contains 14 residues. The CDR3 region is CATQSDYRGQPQHF. The CDR3 region has the DNA TGTGCCACACAGTCAGACTACCGGGGACAGCCCCAGCATTTT.

This clone was found a few times. J is TRBJ1-6 and V is TRBV7-6, with D perhaps matching TRBD1 (5 bases). This CDR3 region has 15 residues. The germline gives CDR1 SGHVS, CDR2 FNYEAQ. The germline V and J ends were trimmed by 3 bases and 2 bases, with 8 bases remaining between them. The CDR3 DNA follows: TGTGCCAGCAGCTTGGAGGGGCCCTATAATTCACCCCTCCACTTT. Translation gives CASSLEGPYNSPLHF.

V and J are TRBV3-1 (or the pseudogene TRBV3-2) and TRBJ2-5, with a weak D call TRBD1 (6 bases). Per the germline V gene, CDR1 is LGHDT and CDR2 is YNNKEL (reference sequence). The CDR3 is made up of 16 amino acids. V was cut by 6 bases and J by 2 bases, with 19 bases left in between. The CDR3 DNA sequence: TGTGCCAGCAGTCGATCCGGGACAAGAATTCAAGAGACCCAGTACTTC. Translation gives CASSRSGTRIQETQYF.

The chain joins TRBV6-4 to TRBJ2-7, with a possible D match to TRBD2 (6 bases). This CDR3 region has 16 residues. The V gene's germline CDR1 is MRHNA and CDR2 SNTAGT. The germline V and J ends were trimmed by 7 bases and 7 bases, with 26 bases remaining between them. CDR3 in DNA: TGTGCCAGCACATTTAACGGGACTTACTCCATCGGGGAGCAGTACGTC. Its translation is CASTFNGTYSIGEQYV.

The gene calls are TRBV7-6 and TRBJ2-2; the D gene is possibly TRBD1 (5 bases). The CDR3 consists of 16 residues. V shed 2 bases and J shed 2 bases, with 12 bases lying between them. Germline-derived CDR1 and CDR2 are SGHVS and FNYEAQ. The CDR3 spells CASSLQGPKNTGELFF. CDR3 coding DNA: TGTGCCAGCAGCTTACAGGGCCCAAAAAACACCGGGGAGCTGTTTTTT.

The chain combines TRBV5-1 with TRBJ2-3; 12 positions match TRBD2. The CDR3 has 16 residues. CDR1 is SGHRS, CDR2 YFSETQ, per germline. V shed 4 bases, J shed 4 bases, and the junction held 7 bases outside the gene matches. CDR3 sequence reads: CASSMTSGGLSDTQYF. CDR3 nucleotide sequence: TGCGCCAGCAGCATGACTAGCGGGGGATTATCAGATACGCAGTATTTT.

Only one count was recorded for this clone. The rearrangement links TRBV7-3 to TRBJ2-2, with a tentative D call TRBD1 (6 bases). V was shortened by 5 bases and J by 5 bases, with 15 bases between the two germline ends. The CDR3 is 15 residues long. CDR1 SGHTA and CDR2 FQGTGA come from the germline V gene. CDR3 nucleotide sequence: TGTGCCAGCAGCCCCCAGGGGATAGGGACCGGGGAGCTGTTTTTT. It encodes CASSPQGIGTGELFF.

The V gene is TRBV10-3, the J gene TRBJ1-2; D unclear. Trimming shortened V by 7 bases and J by 4 bases, and 19 bases separated the two germline ends. The CDR3 sequence is 15 residues long. The germline V gene has CDR1 ENHRY and CDR2 SYGVKD. The CDR3 loop is CAITPILGSVYGYTF. For the CDR3, the DNA is TGTGCCATCACCCCAATCCTGGGGAGTGTCTATGGCTACACCTTC.

The chain combines TRBV5-1 with TRBJ2-2; TRBD1 aligns across 7 bases. The CDR3 sequence is 15 residues long. Germline CDR1 and CDR2: SGHRS and YFSETQ. With 4 bases clipped from V and 4 bases from J, the junction kept 7 bases outside the gene matches. In nucleotides, the CDR3 is TGCGCCAGCAGCGCAGGACAGGTTGGCACCGGGGAGCTGTTTTTT. This translates into CASSAGQVGTGELFF.

V gene TRBV6-6 combines with J gene TRBJ2-7, with 10 nucleotides matching TRBD1. Germline lookup yields CDR1 MNHNY and CDR2 SVGAGI (reference sequence). Unmatched junction bases numbered 5, after V lost 2 bases and J lost 4 bases. The CDR3 spans 15 residues. The DNA of the CDR3 is TGTGCCAGCAGTTACCGTGACAGGGGGCGTTACGAGCAGTACTTC. This translates into CASSYRDRGRYEQYF.

The V gene is TRBV28, the J gene TRBJ1-2, with TRBD1 as a possible D gene (6 bases). With 2 bases removed from V and 8 bases from J, the gap between germline ends came to 9 bases. The germline V gene has CDR1 MDHEN and CDR2 SYDVKM. This CDR3 has 12 amino acids. The CDR3 loop reads CASSLDRLGYTF. DNA for the CDR3: TGTGCCAGCAGTTTAGACAGGCTCGGCTACACCTTC.

The chain carries TRBV5-1 and TRBJ2-3; a possible D gene is TRBD2 (6 bases). The germline V gene has CDR1 SGHRS and CDR2 YFSETQ. The CDR3 covers 16 residues. V lost 0 bases to trimming and J lost 6 bases, with 17 bases between them. CDR3 protein: CASSLAGISGADTQYF. CDR3 coding DNA: TGCGCCAGCAGCTTGGCCGGAATTAGCGGTGCCGATACGCAGTATTTT.